The 2 T cell receptor beta chains given below trace back to one sample, sequenced in a study of blood T cell repertoires in COVID-19. Data came from immunoSEQ multiplex PCR; TCRdb stores just in-frame clones and leaves some out. The repertoire holds about 86,000 clones, with 75% to 90% as singletons. Source material: PBMCs or T cells enriched from blood (not recorded which). The receptors originated from a woman between 50 and 59 years old with acute COVID-19.

The chain carries TRBV4-3 and TRBJ1-2; 7 nucleotides match TRBD1. Germline values: CDR1 LGHNA, CDR2 YSLEER. This CDR3 has 15 residues. With 1 base clipped from V and 2 bases from J, the junction kept 4 bases outside the gene matches. The CDR3, as DNA: TGCGCCAGCAGCCAAGGTGGGACAGCCAACTATGGCTACACCTTC. Its translation is CASSQGGTANYGYTF.

The V gene is TRBV7-2, the J gene TRBJ2-1; 13 bases agree with TRBD2. This CDR3 has 16 amino acids. After removal of 3 bases from V and 4 bases from J, the junction contained 3 bases not matched to a gene. In germline, CDR1 is SGHTA, CDR2 FQGNSA. The CDR3, as DNA: TGTGCCAGCAGCTTCTTGGGACTAGCGGGATACAATGAGCAGTTCTTC. Encoded protein: CASSFLGLAGYNEQFF.